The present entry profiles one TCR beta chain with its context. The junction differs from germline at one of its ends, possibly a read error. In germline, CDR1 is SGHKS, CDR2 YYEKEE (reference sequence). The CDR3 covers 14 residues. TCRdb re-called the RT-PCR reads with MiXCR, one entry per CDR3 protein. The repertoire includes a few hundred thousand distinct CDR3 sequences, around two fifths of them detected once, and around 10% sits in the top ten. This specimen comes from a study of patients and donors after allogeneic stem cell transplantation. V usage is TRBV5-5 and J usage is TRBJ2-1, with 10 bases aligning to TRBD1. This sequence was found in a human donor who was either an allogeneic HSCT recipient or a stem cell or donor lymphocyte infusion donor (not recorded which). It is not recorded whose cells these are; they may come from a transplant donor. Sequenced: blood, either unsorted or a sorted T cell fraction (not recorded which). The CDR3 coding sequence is TGTGCCAGCAGGTTGGGACAGGGGTTCAATGAGCAGTTCTTC. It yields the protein CASRLGQGFNEQFF. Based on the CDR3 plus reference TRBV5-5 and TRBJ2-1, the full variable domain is DAGVTQSPTHLIKTRGQQVTLRCSPISGHKSVSWYQQVLGQGPQFIFQYYEKEERGRGNFPDRFSARQFPNYSSELNVNALLLGDSALYLCASRLGQGFNEQFFGPGTRLTVL.